Sequencing of this T cell receptor (beta chain) was carried out in a study of blood T cells in healthy people across ages. Sample-barcoded 5' priming and a J-beta primer mix drove a second PCR of about 6 to 12 cycles. TCRdb reanalysed the 5' RACE reads using MiXCR and keeps one entry per CDR3 protein. Found here are 550,000 to 700,000 distinct CDR3 sequences, roughly 29% of them singletons; the top ten hold less than 20%. What was sequenced was blood. This TCR was sampled from a woman between 65 and 79 years old in good health.

The CDR3 sequence: CASSPPGPLTGGEQYF. The CDR3 DNA sequence: TGTGCCAGCTCACCACCGGGACCTCTAACCGGCGGGGAGCAGTACTTC. V usage is TRBV18 and J usage is TRBJ2-5; tentative D call: TRBD2 (6 bases). CDR1 is KGHSH and CDR2 is LQKENI in the germline V gene. V lost 0 bases and J lost 11, with 22 bases in between. The CDR3 loop spans 16 amino acids. The entire variable domain, with the rest obtained from reference TRBV18 and TRBJ2-5, is as follows: NAGVMQNPRHLVRRRGQEARLRCSPMKGHSHVYWYRQLPEEGLKFMVYLQKENIIDESGMPKERFSAEFPKEGPSILRIQQVVRGDSAAYFCASSPPGPLTGGEQYFGPGTRLLVL.